These 17 T cell receptor beta chains share one sample of origin, sequenced in a study of T cell responses to AZD1222 COVID-19 vaccine. Profiled with immunoSEQ multiplex PCR; TCRdb holds only in-frame clones, not every one. The table records more than 100,000 clones, approximately 90% of them present only once. This specimen consisted of peripheral blood, obtained on day 0 of AZD1222 vaccination. Every receptor here comes from an adult in good health.

V gene TRBV10-3 combines with J gene TRBJ2-7; possibly TRBD2 for D (6 bases). This CDR3 is 13 amino acids long. V was clipped by 6 bases and J by 6 bases, with 15 bases between them. Germline assignment: CDR1 ENHRY and CDR2 SYGVKD. CDR3 nucleotides: TGTGCCATCAGAGGGTCCCCCGGGGGCGAGCAGTACTTC. Translated: CAIRGSPGGEQYF.

The V call is TRBV28, the J call TRBJ1-4, with D perhaps matching TRBD1 (6 bases). The CDR3 is 14 amino acids. Between the trimmed V and J ends, which lost 5 bases and 5 bases, there was a span of 12 bases. CDR1 and CDR2 (germline): MDHEN, SYDVKM. The CDR3 DNA sequence: TGTGCCAGCAGTAAAACAGGGAACAATGAAAAACTGTTTTTT. Protein product: CASSKTGNNEKLFF.

The gene calls are TRBV28 and TRBJ1-1; D gene uncertain. Germline lookup yields CDR1 MDHEN and CDR2 SYDVKM. The V end lost 5 bases, the J end lost 10 bases, and 14 bases lay between the germline ends. The CDR3 consists of 12 residues. The DNA of the CDR3 is TGTGCCAGCAGTCTACAACAGAAGGGAGCTTTCTTT. Protein sequence: CASSLQQKGAFF.

The rearrangement uses TRBV6-1 and TRBJ2-2, with no clear D. Trimming cost V 3 bases and J 1 base, with 6 bases left between them. The CDR3 consists of 14 residues. Per germline, CDR1 MNHNS and CDR2 SASEGT. CDR3 nucleotide sequence: TGTGCCAGCAGTGACAACTTGAACACCGGGGAGCTGTTTTTT. This gives the protein CASSDNLNTGELFF.

This chain joins TRBV5-1 and TRBJ2-7, with D possibly TRBD2 on 7 matching bases. V lost 0 bases and J lost 0, with 13 bases in between. Germline V lookup: CDR1 SGHRS, CDR2 YFSETQ. CDR3 length: 16 amino acids. The CDR3 sequence is CASSLAGGGSSYEQYF. Here the CDR3 DNA reads TGCGCCAGCAGCTTGGCCGGGGGCGGGAGCTCCTACGAGCAGTACTTC.

The chain carries TRBV30 and TRBJ1-4, with D tentatively TRBD1 (5 bases). The V gene's germline CDR1 is GTSNPN and CDR2 SVGIG (reference sequence). The CDR3 sequence is 13 residues long. Trimming left V 4 bases short and J 6 bases short, with 12 bases between. The CDR3 DNA is TGTGCCTGGAACGGGGCAGCCGATGAAAAACTGTTTTTT. As protein: CAWNGAADEKLFF.

The chain combines TRBV6-5 with TRBJ1-5; the D gene is possibly TRBD1 (5 bases). V was cut by 5 bases and J by 1 base, with 9 bases left in between. Germline V gene sequence: CDR1 MNHEY, CDR2 SVGAGI. CDR3 length equals 14 residues. The CDR3 reads CASSPGLSNQPQHF. The CDR3 DNA follows: TGTGCCAGCAGTCCGGGGCTAAGCAATCAGCCCCAGCATTTT.

This chain joins TRBV3-1 (or the pseudogene TRBV3-2) and TRBJ1-5, with D possibly matching TRBD1 (5 bases). Trimming pared 1 base from V and 7 bases from J, leaving 11 bases between. This CDR3 contains 14 residues. The germline V gene has CDR1 LGHDT and CDR2 YNNKEL (reference sequence). The CDR3 nucleotides read TGTGCCAGCAGCCAAGGGTACGGGGACCAGCCCCAGCATTTT. Its translation: CASSQGYGDQPQHF.

The chain joins TRBV5-4 to TRBJ2-4, with D possibly matching TRBD2 (5 bases). The CDR3 length is 15 residues. V was shortened by 0 bases and J by 2 bases, with 9 bases between the two germline ends. Germline V CDR1 and CDR2: SGHNT, YYREEE (reference sequence). CDR3 nucleotides: TGTGCCAGCAGCTTGGAAGCGGACCCCAAAAACATTCAGTACTTC. Protein product: CASSLEADPKNIQYF.

The chain carries TRBV11-3 and TRBJ1-6, with D tentatively TRBD1 (5 bases). The CDR3 has 14 amino acids. Germline-derived CDR1 and CDR2 are SGHNT and YENEEA. Between the trimmed V and J ends, which lost 3 bases and 6 bases, there was a span of 9 bases. The CDR3 reads CASSFNGGNSPLHF. The CDR3 DNA is TGTGCCAGCAGCTTTAATGGGGGTAATTCACCCCTCCACTTT.

The V and J genes are TRBV2 and TRBJ2-7, with 8 bases matching TRBD1. CDR3 size: 14 residues. Germline V gene sequence: CDR1 SNHLY, CDR2 FYNNEI. With 6 bases clipped from V and 2 bases from J, the junction kept 6 bases outside the gene matches. CDR3 bases: TGTGCCAGCAGAGGACAGGGACTTACCTACGAGCAGTACTTC. Translation gives CASRGQGLTYEQYF.

This clone came up a few times. V and J are TRBV27 and TRBJ1-5; TRBD1 matches 9 bases. The CDR3 contains 14 residues. The V gene's germline CDR1 is MNHEY and CDR2 SMNVEV (reference sequence). Germline trimming cut 7 bases from V and 3 bases from J; bases unmatched to any gene: 4. The CDR3 sequence is CASKTGGVNQPQHF. The CDR3 nucleotides read TGTGCCAGCAAGACAGGGGGTGTCAATCAGCCCCAGCATTTT.

The V call is TRBV5-6, the J call TRBJ1-1; D possibly corresponds to TRBD1 (5 bases). The germline gives CDR1 SGHDT, CDR2 YYEEEE. Deletions cut 0 bases from V and 3 bases from J, with 9 bases between. The CDR3 has 14 amino acids. In nucleotides, the CDR3 is TGTGCCAGCAGCTTGGGCCTCAGGGACACTGAAGCTTTCTTT. Translating gives CASSLGLRDTEAFF.

The chain employs TRBV2 and TRBJ2-7; D is uncertain. This CDR3 region has 14 residues. Germline V lookup: CDR1 SNHLY, CDR2 FYNNEI. With 2 bases removed from V and 0 bases from J, the gap between germline ends came to 8 bases. For the CDR3, the DNA is TGTGCCAGCAGTGAAATGGCCCTCTCCTACGAGCAGTACTTC. Its protein is CASSEMALSYEQYF. The full variable domain, in which reference TRBV2 and TRBJ2-7 provide the parts outside the CDR3, is EPEVTQTPSHQVTQMGQEVILRCVPISNHLYFYWYRQILGQKVEFLVSFYNNEISEKSEIFDDQFSVERPDGSNFTLKIRSTKLEDSAMYFCASSEMALSYEQYFGPGTRLTVT.

This chain joins TRBV28 and TRBJ2-1; 7 bases are shared with TRBD2. Trimming at V came to 7 bases and at J to 3 bases, leaving 3 bases not matched to a gene. This CDR3 has 13 amino acids. The germline V gene has CDR1 MDHEN and CDR2 SYDVKM. CDR3 sequence (DNA): TGTGCCAGCAACCGGGGGGACTACAATGAGCAGTTCTTC. Amino acid sequence: CASNRGDYNEQFF.

This sequence joins TRBV28 and TRBJ1-1; maybe TRBD1 (6 bases). The V gene's germline CDR1 is MDHEN and CDR2 SYDVKM. Trimming cost V 3 bases and J 3 bases, with 14 bases left between them. The CDR3 is 15 amino acids. CDR3 amino acids: CASSFQGSRHTEAFF. CDR3 in DNA: TGTGCCAGCAGTTTTCAGGGGAGCCGCCACACTGAAGCTTTCTTT.

The J gene is TRBJ1-1, the V gene TRBV3-1 (or the pseudogene TRBV3-2); D not resolved. The germline V gene encodes CDR1 LGHDT and CDR2 YNNKEL (reference sequence). The CDR3 totals 13 residues. V was shortened by 1 base and J by 1 base, with 4 bases between the two germline ends. Here the CDR3 DNA reads TGTGCCAGCAGCCAAGCTGAGAACACTGAAGCTTTCTTT. It is translated as CASSQAENTEAFF.